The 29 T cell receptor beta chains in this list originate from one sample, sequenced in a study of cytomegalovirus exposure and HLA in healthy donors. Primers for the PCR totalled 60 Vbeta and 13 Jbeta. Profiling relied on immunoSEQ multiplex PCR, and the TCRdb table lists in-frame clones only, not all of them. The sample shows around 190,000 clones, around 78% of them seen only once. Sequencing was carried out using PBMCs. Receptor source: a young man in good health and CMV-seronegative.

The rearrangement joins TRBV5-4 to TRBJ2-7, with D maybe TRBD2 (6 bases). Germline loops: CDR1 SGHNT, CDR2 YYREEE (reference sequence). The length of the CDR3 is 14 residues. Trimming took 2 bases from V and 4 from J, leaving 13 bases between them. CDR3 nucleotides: TGTGCCAGCAGCTTCCCTAGCGAATCTTACGAGCAGTACTTC. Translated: CASSFPSESYEQYF. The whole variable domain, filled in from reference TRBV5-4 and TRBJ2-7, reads ETGVTQSPTHLIKTRGQQVTLRCSSQSGHNTVSWYQQALGQGPQFIFQYYREEENGRGNFPPRFSGLQFPNYSSELNVNALELDDSALYLCASSFPSESYEQYFGPGTRLTVT.

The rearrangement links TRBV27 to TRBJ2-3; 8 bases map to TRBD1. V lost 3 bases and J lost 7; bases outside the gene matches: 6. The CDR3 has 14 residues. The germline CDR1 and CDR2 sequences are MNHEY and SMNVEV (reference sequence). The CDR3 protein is CASSFGRGLNTQYF. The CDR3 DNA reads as TGTGCCAGCAGTTTTGGCAGGGGGCTAAATACGCAGTATTTT.

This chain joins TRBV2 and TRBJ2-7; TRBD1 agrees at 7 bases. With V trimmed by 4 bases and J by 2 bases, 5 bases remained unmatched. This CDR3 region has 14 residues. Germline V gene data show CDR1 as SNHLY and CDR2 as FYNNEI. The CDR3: CASSVQGSPYEQYF. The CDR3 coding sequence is TGTGCCAGCAGTGTACAGGGGAGTCCCTACGAGCAGTACTTC.

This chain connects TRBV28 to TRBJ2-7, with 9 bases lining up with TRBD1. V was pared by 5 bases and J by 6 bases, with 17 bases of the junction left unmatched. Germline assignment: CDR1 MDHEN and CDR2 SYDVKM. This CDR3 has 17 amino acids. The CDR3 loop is CASSLKKTGGAFSEQYF. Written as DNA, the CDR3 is TGTGCCAGCAGTCTAAAAAAAACAGGGGGCGCTTTCAGCGAGCAGTACTTC. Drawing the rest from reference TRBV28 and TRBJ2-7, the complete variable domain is DVKVTQSSRYLVKRTGEKVFLECVQDMDHENMFWYRQDPGLGLRLIYFSYDVKMKEKGDIPEGYSVSREKKERFSLILESASTNQTSMYLCASSLKKTGGAFSEQYFGPGTRLTVT.

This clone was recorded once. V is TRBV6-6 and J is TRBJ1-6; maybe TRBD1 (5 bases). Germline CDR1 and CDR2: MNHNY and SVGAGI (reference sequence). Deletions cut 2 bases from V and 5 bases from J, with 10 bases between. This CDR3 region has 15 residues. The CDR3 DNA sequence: TGTGCCAGCAGTTACGAGGGGAGGAATAATTCACCCCTCCACTTT. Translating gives CASSYEGRNNSPLHF.

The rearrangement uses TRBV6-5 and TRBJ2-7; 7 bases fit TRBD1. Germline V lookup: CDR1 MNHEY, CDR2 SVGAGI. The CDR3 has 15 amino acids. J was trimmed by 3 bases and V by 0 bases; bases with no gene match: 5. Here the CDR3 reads CASSYSRDRVYEQYF. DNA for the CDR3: TGTGCCAGCAGTTACTCACGGGACAGAGTCTACGAGCAGTACTTC.

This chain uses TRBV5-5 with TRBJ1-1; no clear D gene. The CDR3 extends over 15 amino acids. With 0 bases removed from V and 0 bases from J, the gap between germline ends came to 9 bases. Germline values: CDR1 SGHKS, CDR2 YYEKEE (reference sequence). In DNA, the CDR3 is TGTGCCAGCAGCTTGGTGGCAGGAATGAACACTGAAGCTTTCTTT. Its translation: CASSLVAGMNTEAFF.

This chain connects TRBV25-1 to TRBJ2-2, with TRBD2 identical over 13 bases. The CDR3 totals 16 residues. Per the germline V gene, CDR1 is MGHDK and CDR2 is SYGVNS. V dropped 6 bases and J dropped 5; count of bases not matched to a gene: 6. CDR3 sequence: CASSDPGLAGTGELFF. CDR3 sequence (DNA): TGTGCCAGCAGCGACCCGGGACTAGCGGGAACCGGGGAGCTGTTTTTT.

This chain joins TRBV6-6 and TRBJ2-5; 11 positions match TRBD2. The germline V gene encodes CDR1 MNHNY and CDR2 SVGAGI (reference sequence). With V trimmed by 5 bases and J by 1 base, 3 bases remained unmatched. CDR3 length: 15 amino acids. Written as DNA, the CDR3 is TGTGCCAGCAGTAGGACTAGCGGGCCCCAAGAGACCCAGTACTTC. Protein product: CASSRTSGPQETQYF.

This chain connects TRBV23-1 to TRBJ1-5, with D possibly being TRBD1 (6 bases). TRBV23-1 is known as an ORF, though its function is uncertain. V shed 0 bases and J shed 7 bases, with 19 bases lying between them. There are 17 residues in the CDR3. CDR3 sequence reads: CASSQSRNPGAGQPQHF. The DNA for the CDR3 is TGCGCCAGCAGTCAATCGAGGAATCCAGGGGCTGGACAGCCCCAGCATTTT.

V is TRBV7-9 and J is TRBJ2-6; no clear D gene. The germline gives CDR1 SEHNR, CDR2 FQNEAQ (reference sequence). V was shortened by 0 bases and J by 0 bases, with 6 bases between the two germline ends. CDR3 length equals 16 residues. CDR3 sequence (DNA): TGTGCCAGCAGCTTAGCGGTCGGCTCTGGGGCCAACGTCCTGACTTTC. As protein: CASSLAVGSGANVLTF. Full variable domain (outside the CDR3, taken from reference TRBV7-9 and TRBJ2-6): DTGVSQNPRHKITKRGQNVTFRCDPISEHNRLYWYRQTLGQGPEFLTYFQNEAQLEKSRLLSDRFSAERPKGSFSTLEIQRTEQGDSAMYLCASSLAVGSGANVLTFGAGSRLTVL.

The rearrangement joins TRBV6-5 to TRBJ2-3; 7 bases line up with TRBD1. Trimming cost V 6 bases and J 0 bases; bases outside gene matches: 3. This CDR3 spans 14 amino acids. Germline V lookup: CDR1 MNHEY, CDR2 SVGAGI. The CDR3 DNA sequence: TGTGCCAGCAGGATGACAGGGAGCACAGATACGCAGTATTTT. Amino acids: CASRMTGSTDTQYF.

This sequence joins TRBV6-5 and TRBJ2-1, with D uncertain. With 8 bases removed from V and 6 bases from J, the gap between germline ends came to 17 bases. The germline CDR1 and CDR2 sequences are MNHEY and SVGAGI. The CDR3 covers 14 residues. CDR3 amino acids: CASSPSVVFNEQFF. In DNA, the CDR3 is TGTGCCAGCTCCCCTAGTGTGGTTTTCAATGAGCAGTTCTTC.

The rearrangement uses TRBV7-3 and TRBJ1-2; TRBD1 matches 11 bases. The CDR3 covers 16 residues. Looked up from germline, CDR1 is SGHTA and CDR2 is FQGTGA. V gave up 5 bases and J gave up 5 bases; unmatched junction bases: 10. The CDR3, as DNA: TGTGCCAGCAGCGTCTCGCCCGGACAGGGGGCATATGGCTACACCTTC. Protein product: CASSVSPGQGAYGYTF.

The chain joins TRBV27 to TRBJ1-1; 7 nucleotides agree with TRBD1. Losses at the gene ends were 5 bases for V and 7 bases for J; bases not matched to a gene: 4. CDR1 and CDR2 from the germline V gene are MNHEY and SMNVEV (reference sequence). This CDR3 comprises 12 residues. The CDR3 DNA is TGTGCCAGCAGTCTGACAGGGCGTGAAGCTTTCTTT. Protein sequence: CASSLTGREAFF.

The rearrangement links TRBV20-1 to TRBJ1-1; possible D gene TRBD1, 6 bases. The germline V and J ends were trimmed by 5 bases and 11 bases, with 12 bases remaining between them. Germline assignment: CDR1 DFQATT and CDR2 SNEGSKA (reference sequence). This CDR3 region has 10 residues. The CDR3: CSARTVDAFF. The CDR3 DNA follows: TGCAGTGCTCGGACAGTCGACGCTTTCTTT.

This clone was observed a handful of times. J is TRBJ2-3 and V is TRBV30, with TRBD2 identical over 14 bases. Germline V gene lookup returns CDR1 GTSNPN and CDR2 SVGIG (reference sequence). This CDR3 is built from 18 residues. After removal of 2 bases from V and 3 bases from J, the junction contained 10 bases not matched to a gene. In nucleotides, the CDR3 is TGTGCCTGGAGTCACCGACTAGCGGGAGGGAACCCGACAGATACGCAGTATTTT. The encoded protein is CAWSHRLAGGNPTDTQYF.

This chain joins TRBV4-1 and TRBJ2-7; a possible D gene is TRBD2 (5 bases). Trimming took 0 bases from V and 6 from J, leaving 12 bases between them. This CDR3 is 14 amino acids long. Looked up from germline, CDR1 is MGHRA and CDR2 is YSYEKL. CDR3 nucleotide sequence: TGCGCCAGCAGCCAAGAAGCGGCGGTGGGCGAGCAGTACTTC. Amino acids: CASSQEAAVGEQYF.

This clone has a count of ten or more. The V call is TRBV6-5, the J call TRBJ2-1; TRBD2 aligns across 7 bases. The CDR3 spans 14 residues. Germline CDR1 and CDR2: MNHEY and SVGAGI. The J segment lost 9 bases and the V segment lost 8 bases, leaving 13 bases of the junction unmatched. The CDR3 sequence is CASGRAVNSVEQFF. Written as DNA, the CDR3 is TGTGCCAGCGGGAGGGCCGTGAATTCTGTTGAGCAGTTCTTC.

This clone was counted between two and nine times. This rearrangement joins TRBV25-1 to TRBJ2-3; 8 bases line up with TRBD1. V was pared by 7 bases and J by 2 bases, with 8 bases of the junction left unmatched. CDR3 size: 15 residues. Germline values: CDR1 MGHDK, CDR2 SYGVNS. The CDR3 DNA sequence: TGTGCCAGCAACGACAGGGGAACCACCACAGATACGCAGTATTTT. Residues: CASNDRGTTTDTQYF.

Written as DNA, the CDR3 is TGTGCCAGCAGCCCAACGGGCTACGAGCAGTACTTC. Its protein is CASSPTGYEQYF. The V and J genes are TRBV9 and TRBJ2-7; D gene ambiguous. CDR3 size: 12 residues. Trimming left V 4 bases short and J 3 bases short, with 8 bases between. CDR1 is SGDLS and CDR2 is YYNGEE in the germline V gene.

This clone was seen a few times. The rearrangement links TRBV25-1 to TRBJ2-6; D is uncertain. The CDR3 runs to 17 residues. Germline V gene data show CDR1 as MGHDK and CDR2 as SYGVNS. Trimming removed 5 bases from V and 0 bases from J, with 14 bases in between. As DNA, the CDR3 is TGTGCCAGCAGTCCGGAGCACGGGTCCTCTGGGGCCAACGTCCTGACTTTC. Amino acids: CASSPEHGSSGANVLTF. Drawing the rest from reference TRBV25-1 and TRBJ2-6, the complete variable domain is EADIYQTPRYLVIGTGKKITLECSQTMGHDKMYWYQQDPGMELHLIHYSYGVNSTEKGDLSSESTVSRIRTEHFPLTLESARPSHTSQYLCASSPEHGSSGANVLTFGAGSRLTVL.

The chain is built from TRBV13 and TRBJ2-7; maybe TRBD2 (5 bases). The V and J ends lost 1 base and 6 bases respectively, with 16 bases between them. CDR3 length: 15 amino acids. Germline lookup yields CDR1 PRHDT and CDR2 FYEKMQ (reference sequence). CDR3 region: CASSLERKPGGEQYF. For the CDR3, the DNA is TGTGCCAGCAGCTTAGAGCGAAAACCCGGAGGCGAGCAGTACTTC. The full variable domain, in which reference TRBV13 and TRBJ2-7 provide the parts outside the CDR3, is AAGVIQSPRHLIKEKRETATLKCYPIPRHDTVYWYQQGPGQDPQFLISFYEKMQSDKGSIPDRFSAQQFSDYHSELNMSSLELGDSALYFCASSLERKPGGEQYFGPGTRLTVT.

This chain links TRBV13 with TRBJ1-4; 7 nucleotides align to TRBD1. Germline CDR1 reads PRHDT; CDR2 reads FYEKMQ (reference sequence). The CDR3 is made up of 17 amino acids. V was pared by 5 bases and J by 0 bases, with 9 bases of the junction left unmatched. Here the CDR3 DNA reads TGTGCCAGCAGCCCCGACAGGGATGCTGCAACTAATGAAAAACTGTTTTTT. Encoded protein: CASSPDRDAATNEKLFF.

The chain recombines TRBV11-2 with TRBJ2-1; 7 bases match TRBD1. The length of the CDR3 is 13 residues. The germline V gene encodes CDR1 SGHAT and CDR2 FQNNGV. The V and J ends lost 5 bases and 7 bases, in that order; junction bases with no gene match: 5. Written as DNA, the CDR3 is TGTGCCAGCAGCGCAGACAGGGCGAATGAGCAGTTCTTC. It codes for CASSADRANEQFF.

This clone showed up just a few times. CDR3 sequence (DNA): TGTGCCAGCAGGTTGGGACAGGAAAACACTGAAGCTTTCTTT. This encodes CASRLGQENTEAFF. The chain has TRBV6-4 and TRBJ1-1, with 8 bases fitting TRBD1. Unmatched junction bases numbered 5, after V lost 6 bases and J lost 2 bases. This CDR3 comprises 14 residues. The germline V gene encodes CDR1 MRHNA and CDR2 SNTAGT.

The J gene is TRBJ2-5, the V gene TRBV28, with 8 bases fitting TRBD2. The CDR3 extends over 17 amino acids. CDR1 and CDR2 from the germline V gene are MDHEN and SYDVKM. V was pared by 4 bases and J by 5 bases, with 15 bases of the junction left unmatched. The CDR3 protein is CASSSPPGRAFRETQYF. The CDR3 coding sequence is TGTGCCAGCAGTTCCCCTCCCGGGAGGGCCTTCCGGGAGACCCAGTACTTC.

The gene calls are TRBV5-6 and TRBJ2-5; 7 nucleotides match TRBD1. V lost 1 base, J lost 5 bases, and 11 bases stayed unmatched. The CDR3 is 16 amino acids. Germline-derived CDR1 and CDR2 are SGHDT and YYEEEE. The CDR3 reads CASSLYADRKKETQYF. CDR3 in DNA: TGTGCCAGCAGCTTGTACGCGGACAGGAAGAAGGAGACCCAGTACTTC.

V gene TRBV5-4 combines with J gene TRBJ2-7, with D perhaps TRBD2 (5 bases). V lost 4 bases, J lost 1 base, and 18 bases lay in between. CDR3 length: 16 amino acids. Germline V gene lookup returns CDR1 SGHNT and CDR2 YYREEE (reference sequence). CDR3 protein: CASSAGGSGLSYEQYF. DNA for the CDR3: TGTGCCAGCAGCGCGGGTGGGAGCGGCCTGTCCTACGAGCAGTACTTC. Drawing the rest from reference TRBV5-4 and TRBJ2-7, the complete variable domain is ETGVTQSPTHLIKTRGQQVTLRCSSQSGHNTVSWYQQALGQGPQFIFQYYREEENGRGNFPPRFSGLQFPNYSSELNVNALELDDSALYLCASSAGGSGLSYEQYFGPGTRLTVT.